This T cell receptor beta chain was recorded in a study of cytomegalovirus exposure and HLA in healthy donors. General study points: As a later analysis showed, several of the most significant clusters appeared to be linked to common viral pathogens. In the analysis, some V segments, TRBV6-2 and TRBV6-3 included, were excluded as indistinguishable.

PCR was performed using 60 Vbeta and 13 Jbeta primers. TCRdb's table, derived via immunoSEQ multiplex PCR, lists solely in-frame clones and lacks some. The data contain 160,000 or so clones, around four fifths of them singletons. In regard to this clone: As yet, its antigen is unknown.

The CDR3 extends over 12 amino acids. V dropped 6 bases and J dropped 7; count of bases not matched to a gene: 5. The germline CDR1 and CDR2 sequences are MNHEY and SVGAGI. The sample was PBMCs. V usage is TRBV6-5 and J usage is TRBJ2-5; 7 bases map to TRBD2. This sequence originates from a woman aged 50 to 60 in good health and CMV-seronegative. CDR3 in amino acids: CASRSTGGTQYF. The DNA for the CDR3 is TGTGCCAGCAGGAGCACGGGGGGGACCCAGTACTTC.